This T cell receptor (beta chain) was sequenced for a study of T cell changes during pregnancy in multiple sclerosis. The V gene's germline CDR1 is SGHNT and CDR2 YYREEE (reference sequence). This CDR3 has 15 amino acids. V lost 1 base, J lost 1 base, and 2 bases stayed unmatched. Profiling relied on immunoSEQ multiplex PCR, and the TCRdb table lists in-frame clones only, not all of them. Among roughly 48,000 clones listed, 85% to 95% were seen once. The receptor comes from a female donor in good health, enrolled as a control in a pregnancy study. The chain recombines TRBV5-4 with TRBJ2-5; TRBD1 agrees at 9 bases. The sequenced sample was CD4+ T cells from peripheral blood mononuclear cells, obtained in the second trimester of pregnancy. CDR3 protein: CASSLTGGTQETQYF. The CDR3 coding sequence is TGTGCCAGCAGCTTGACAGGGGGCACCCAAGAGACCCAGTACTTC.